This is a list of T cell receptor beta chains from one sample in a study of cytomegalovirus exposure and HLA in healthy donors. Produced via immunoSEQ multiplex PCR; TCRdb's table is partial and in-frame only. The sample has about 100,000 clones, roughly 73% seen once. The sequencing sample was made of PBMCs. These receptors all come from a man aged 50 to 59 in good health and CMV-seropositive. Both conserved end residues are part of each CDR3. A D gene is named only where the DNA matches it firmly. Rows give clone size only sometimes, using once, few, many, or a class for an expanded clone.

size	V	length	D	J	DNA	CDR3
-	TRBV29-1	12	-	TRBJ1-1	TGCAGCGCCGGGTACTGGAACACTGAAGCTTTCTTT	CSAGYWNTEAFF
-	TRBV6-1	15	TRBD2	TRBJ2-2	TGTGCCAGCAGTGAAGAGCGGGGGGGGTTTCGGGAGCTGTTTTTT	CASSEERGGFRELFF
-	TRBV5-4	16	TRBD1	TRBJ2-2	TGTGCCAGCAGCTTTGGACAGGGAGCTAACACCGGGGAGCTGTTTTTT	CASSFGQGANTGELFF
-	TRBV18	14	TRBD1	TRBJ1-6	TGTGCCAGCTCACTAGACAGGGGGCGTGAACCCCTCCACTTT	CASSLDRGREPLHF
few	TRBV6-1	12	-	TRBJ1-2	TGTGCCAGGGTAGCTAGGGGGAATGGCTACACCTTC	CARVARGNGYTF
-	TRBV9	15	TRBD1	TRBJ2-1	TGTGCCAGCATCCTCGGACAGGGGGAATTCAATGAGCAGTTCTTC	CASILGQGEFNEQFF
-	TRBV7-9	13	TRBD2	TRBJ2-5	TGTGCCAGCGAGCAAGCGGGGGAAGAGACCCAGTACTTC	CASEQAGEETQYF
-	TRBV7-9	12	-	TRBJ2-3	TGTTCCAGCAGCTTTATAGCAGATACGCAGTATTTT	CSSSFIADTQYF
-	TRBV30	12	-	TRBJ2-7	TGTGCCTGTGTGCACAGCGGCTACGAGCAGTACTTC	CACVHSGYEQYF
-	TRBV13	19	-	TRBJ2-6	TGTGCCAGCAGCTTAGGAACAGGGCTAGCCCTGCCCGGGGCCAACGTCCTGACTTTC	CASSLGTGLALPGANVLTF
-	TRBV9	15	TRBD2	TRBJ2-7	TGTGCCAGCAGCAAACTAGCGGGGGGCTCCTACGAGCAGTACTTC	CASSKLAGGSYEQYF
few	TRBV5-1	12	-	TRBJ1-1	TGCGCCAGCAGCTCACTAGGGACTGAAGCTTTCTTT	CASSSLGTEAFF
-	TRBV2	14	-	TRBJ1-6	TGTGCCAGCAGTGATGGGCCGTATAATTCACCCCTCCACTTT	CASSDGPYNSPLHF
-	TRBV5-1	14	-	TRBJ2-2	TGCGCCAGCAGCTTGGCAATGGCAAACGGGGAGCTGTTTTTT	CASSLAMANGELFF
-	TRBV5-5	12	-	TRBJ1-2	TGTGCCAGCAGCCCTAGTTACTATGGCTACACCTTC	CASSPSYYGYTF
few	TRBV5-6	13	-	TRBJ2-7	TGTGCCAGCAGCCACGTACAGTCCTACGAGCAGTACTTC	CASSHVQSYEQYF
-	TRBV19	15	TRBD1	TRBJ1-5	TGTGCCAGTAGCGGACAGGGGGGGAGCAATCAGCCCCAGCATTTT	CASSGQGGSNQPQHF
-	TRBV29-1	13	TRBD1	TRBJ2-5	TGCAGCGTTTCGACCGGGACAGGAGAGACCCAGTACTTC	CSVSTGTGETQYF
-	TRBV28	15	TRBD1	TRBJ1-1	TGTGCCAGCAGCCTGACAGGGCCCATGAACACTGAAGCTTTCTTT	CASSLTGPMNTEAFF
-	TRBV5-1	16	-	TRBJ2-1	TGCGCCAGCAGCAGTAGGATAGGGGGTACCTACAATGAGCAGTTCTTC	CASSSRIGGTYNEQFF
-	TRBV6-1	15	TRBD1	TRBJ1-1	TGTGGCAGCAGGGGGGGGAACAGGGCCTACACTGAAGCTTTCTTT	CGSRGGNRAYTEAFF
-	TRBV4-3	13	-	TRBJ1-6	TGCGCCAGCAGCCGAGCGGGACTTTCCAACCTCCACTTT	CASSRAGLSNLHF
-	TRBV10-3	14	-	TRBJ2-2	TGTGCCTCCCGGGACATTCAGGGCACCGGGGAGCTGTTTTTT	CASRDIQGTGELFF
-	TRBV5-8	15	TRBD1	TRBJ2-2	TGTGCCAGCAGCCCGGGACAGTTGCCCGCCGGGGAGCTGTTTTTT	CASSPGQLPAGELFF
-	TRBV28	12	-	TRBJ1-1	TGTGCCAGCAGTGAATTGAAGGGGCGGGCTTTCTTT	CASSELKGRAFF
-	TRBV18	14	-	TRBJ1-3	TGTGCCAGCTCAGAGAACTTCTCTGGAAACACCATATATTTT	CASSENFSGNTIYF
few	TRBV5-1	14	TRBD1	TRBJ2-1	TGCGCCAGCAGCGAGAGAACAGGGGATGGAGAGCAGTTCTTC	CASSERTGDGEQFF
few	TRBV5-1	13	-	TRBJ2-6	TGCGCCAGCAGCTTTTCAGGGGCCAACGTCCTGACTTTC	CASSFSGANVLTF
-	TRBV2	14	TRBD1	TRBJ2-7	TGTGCCACGTCGATGGACAGGGCACAAGGGGGGCAGTACTTC	CATSMDRAQGGQYF
-	TRBV6-5	15	TRBD1	TRBJ2-7	TGTGCCAGCAGCGTGGACAGGGTTGGATCCTACGAGCAGTACTTC	CASSVDRVGSYEQYF
-	TRBV5-4	16	TRBD1	TRBJ1-2	TGTGCCAGCAGCTTCGGGGACAGGGCAGCTAACTATGGCTACACCTTC	CASSFGDRAANYGYTF
-	TRBV10-3	14	TRBD1	TRBJ2-5	TGTGCCATCAGTGAGTCGGGACAGTCAGAGACCCAGTACTTC	CAISESGQSETQYF
few	TRBV9	17	-	TRBJ1-4	TGTGCCAGCAGCGTAGGACAAACCGGGGCAACTAATGAAAAACTGTTTTTT	CASSVGQTGATNEKLFF
-	TRBV19	15	TRBD1	TRBJ2-7	TGTGCCAGTAGTGACCGGGACAGGGCGTCCTACGAGCAGTACTTC	CASSDRDRASYEQYF
-	TRBV10-3	12	TRBD2	TRBJ2-7	TGTGCCACCCGGGCGGGGGAAAACGAGCAGTACTTC	CATRAGENEQYF
-	TRBV7-2	14	-	TRBJ1-2	TGTGCCAGCAGCCTCGGACTGGTTAACTATGGCTACACCTTC	CASSLGLVNYGYTF
few	TRBV19	15	TRBD1	TRBJ1-6	TGTGCCAGTAGTATCCGGACAGGGGTAGATTCACCCCTCCACTTT	CASSIRTGVDSPLHF
-	TRBV30	14	-	TRBJ2-2	TGTGCCTGGAGTGGAGGCACGAACACCGGGGAGCTGTTTTTT	CAWSGGTNTGELFF
-	TRBV6-6	16	-	TRBJ1-5	TGTGCCAGCAGTTACCCCCGCGGATTTTCCGATCAGCCCCAGCATTTT	CASSYPRGFSDQPQHF
-	TRBV30	15	-	TRBJ2-7	TGTGCCTGGAGTGGGCGACAGCATTCCTCCTACGAGCAGTACTTC	CAWSGRQHSSYEQYF
-	TRBV27	15	TRBD2	TRBJ2-7	TGTGCCAGCAGTCCGCTAGCGGGGCCCTCCTACGAGCAGTACTTC	CASSPLAGPSYEQYF
-	TRBV4-1	18	TRBD1	TRBJ1-6	TGCGCCAGCAGCCAAGTCGGTGGGACAGGGAGGGGAAATTCACCCCTCCACTTT	CASSQVGGTGRGNSPLHF
-	TRBV28	13	TRBD1	TRBJ2-7	TGTGCCAGTGGGGACAGCCTCTCCTACGAGCAGTACTTC	CASGDSLSYEQYF
once	TRBV4-3	15	-	TRBJ1-5	TGCGCCAGCAGCCAAGAAAAGGGGGGGTTTCAGCCCCAGCATTTT	CASSQEKGGFQPQHF
few	TRBV29-1	12	-	TRBJ2-3	TGCAGCGTTGAAGTTCAGACAGATACGCAGTATTTT	CSVEVQTDTQYF
-	TRBV30	17	-	TRBJ1-5	TGTGCCTGGAGTCCACTGGCGAGGGAGGTAGGCAATCAGCCCCAGAATTTT	CAWSPLAREVGNQPQNF
once	TRBV6-5	15	-	TRBJ2-5	TGTGCCAGCAGTTACTCCGGGGGGCAACAAGAGACCCAGTACTTC	CASSYSGGQQETQYF
-	TRBV29-1	12	TRBD1	TRBJ1-1	TGCAGCGCCGGACAGGCGAACACTGAAGCTTTCTTT	CSAGQANTEAFF
-	TRBV9	14	-	TRBJ2-3	TGTGCCAGCAGCTATATTCCTATCACAGATACGCAGTATTTT	CASSYIPITDTQYF
once	TRBV7-9	16	-	TRBJ2-1	TGTGCCAGCAGCACCAACGCGGGCCCGGTGGACAATGAGCAGTTCTTC	CASSTNAGPVDNEQFF
-	TRBV6-1	13	-	TRBJ1-1	TGTGCCAGCAGTGAACATAGTAACACTGAAGCTTTCTTT	CASSEHSNTEAFF
-	TRBV20-1	11	-	TRBJ1-1	TGCAGCCCGGGGGGGAACACTGAAGCTTTCTTT	CSPGGNTEAFF
-	TRBV6-1	14	TRBD1	TRBJ1-1	TGTGCCAGCCGGGCCCAGGGGGACAACACTGAAGCTTTCTTT	CASRAQGDNTEAFF
once	TRBV14	15	-	TRBJ1-1	TGTGCCAGCAGCCTCAGCGGATGGACGGAGACTGAAGCTTTCTTT	CASSLSGWTETEAFF
few	TRBV5-1	13	-	TRBJ2-3	TGCGCCAGCAGCTTCGGGTCCACAGATACGCAGTATTTT	CASSFGSTDTQYF